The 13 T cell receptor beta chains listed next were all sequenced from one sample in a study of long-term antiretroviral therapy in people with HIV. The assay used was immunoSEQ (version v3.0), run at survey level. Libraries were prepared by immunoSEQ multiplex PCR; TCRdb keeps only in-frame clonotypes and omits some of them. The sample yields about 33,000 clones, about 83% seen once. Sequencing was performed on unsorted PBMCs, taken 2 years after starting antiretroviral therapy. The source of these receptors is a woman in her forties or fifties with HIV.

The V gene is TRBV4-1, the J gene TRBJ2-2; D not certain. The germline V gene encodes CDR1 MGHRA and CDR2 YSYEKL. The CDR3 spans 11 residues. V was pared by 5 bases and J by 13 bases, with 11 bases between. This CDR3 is CASSKDGGLFF. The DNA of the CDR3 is TGCGCCAGCAGCAAGGATGGTGGGCTGTTTTTT.

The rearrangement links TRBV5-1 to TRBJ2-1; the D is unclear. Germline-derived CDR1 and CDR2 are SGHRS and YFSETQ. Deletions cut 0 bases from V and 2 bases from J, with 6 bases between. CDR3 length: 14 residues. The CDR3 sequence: CASSLGGPYNEQFF. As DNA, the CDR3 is TGCGCCAGCAGCTTGGGTGGCCCCTACAATGAGCAGTTCTTC.

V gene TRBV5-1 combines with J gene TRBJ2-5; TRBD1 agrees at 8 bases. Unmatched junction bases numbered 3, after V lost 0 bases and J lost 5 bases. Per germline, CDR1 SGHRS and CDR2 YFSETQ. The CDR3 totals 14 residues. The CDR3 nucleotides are TGCGCCAGCAGCTTGGGGACAGGGAGGGAGACCCAGTACTTC. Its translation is CASSLGTGRETQYF.

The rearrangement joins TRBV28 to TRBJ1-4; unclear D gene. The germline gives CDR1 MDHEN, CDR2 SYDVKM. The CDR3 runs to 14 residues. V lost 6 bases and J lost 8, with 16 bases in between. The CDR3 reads CASSDPSVNEKLFF. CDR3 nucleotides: TGTGCCAGCAGCGACCCTTCCGTGAACGAAAAACTGTTTTTT.

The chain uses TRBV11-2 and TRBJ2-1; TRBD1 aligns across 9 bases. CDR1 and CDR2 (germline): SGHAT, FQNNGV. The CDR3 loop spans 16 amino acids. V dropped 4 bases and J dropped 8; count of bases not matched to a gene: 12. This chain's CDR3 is CASSWNRGPGIDEQFF. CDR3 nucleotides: TGTGCCAGCAGCTGGAACAGGGGGCCCGGCATCGATGAGCAGTTCTTC.

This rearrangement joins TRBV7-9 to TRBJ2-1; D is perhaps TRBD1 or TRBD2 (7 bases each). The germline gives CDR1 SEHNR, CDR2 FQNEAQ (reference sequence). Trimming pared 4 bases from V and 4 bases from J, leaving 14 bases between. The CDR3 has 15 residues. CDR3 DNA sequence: TGTGCCAGCAGCTCCAGGGGGGGGAGGTACAATGAGCAGTTCTTC. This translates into CASSSRGGRYNEQFF. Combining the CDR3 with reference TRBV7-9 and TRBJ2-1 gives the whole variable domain DTGVSQNPRHKITKRGQNVTFRCDPISEHNRLYWYRQTLGQGPEFLTYFQNEAQLEKSRLLSDRFSAERPKGSFSTLEIQRTEQGDSAMYLCASSSRGGRYNEQFFGPGTRLTVL.

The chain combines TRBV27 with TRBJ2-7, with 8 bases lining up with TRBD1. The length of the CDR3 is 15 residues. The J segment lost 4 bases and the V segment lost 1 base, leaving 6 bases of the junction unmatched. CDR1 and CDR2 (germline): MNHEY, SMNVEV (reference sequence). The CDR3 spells CASSLYGTGPYEQYV. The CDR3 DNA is TGTGCCAGCAGTTTATATGGGACAGGCCCGTACGAGCAGTACGTC.

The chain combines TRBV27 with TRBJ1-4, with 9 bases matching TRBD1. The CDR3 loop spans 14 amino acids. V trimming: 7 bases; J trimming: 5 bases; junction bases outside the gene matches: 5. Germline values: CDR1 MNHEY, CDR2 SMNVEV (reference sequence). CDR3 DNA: TGTGCCAGCACCCCGGGACAGGGAAATGAAAAACTGTTTTTT. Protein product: CASTPGQGNEKLFF.

CDR3 region: CASSHILTGQGADGANVLTF. The CDR3 DNA is TGCGCCAGCAGCCATATACTGACGGGACAGGGGGCGGATGGGGCCAACGTCCTGACTTTC. This chain links TRBV4-1 with TRBJ2-6; 12 bases align to TRBD1. Trimming cost V 3 bases and J 3 bases; bases outside gene matches: 12. Germline V gene sequence: CDR1 MGHRA, CDR2 YSYEKL. This CDR3 has 20 residues.

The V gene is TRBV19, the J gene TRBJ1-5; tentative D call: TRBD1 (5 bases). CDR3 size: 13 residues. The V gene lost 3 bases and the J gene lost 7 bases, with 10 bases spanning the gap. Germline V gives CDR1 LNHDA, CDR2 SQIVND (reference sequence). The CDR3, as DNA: TGTGCCAGTAGTATCCAGGGTCGGCAGCCCCAGCATTTT. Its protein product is CASSIQGRQPQHF.

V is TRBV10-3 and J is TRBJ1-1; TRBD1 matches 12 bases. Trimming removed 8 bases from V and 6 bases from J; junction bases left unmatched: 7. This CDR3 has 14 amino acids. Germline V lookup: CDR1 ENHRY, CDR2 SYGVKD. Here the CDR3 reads CAIGPGQGAAEAFF. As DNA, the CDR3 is TGTGCCATCGGGCCGGGACAGGGGGCAGCTGAAGCTTTCTTT.

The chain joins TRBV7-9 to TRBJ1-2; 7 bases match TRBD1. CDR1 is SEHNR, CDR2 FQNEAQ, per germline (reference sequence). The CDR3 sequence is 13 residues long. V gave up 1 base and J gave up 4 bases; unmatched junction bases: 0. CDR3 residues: CASSLDRGYGYTF. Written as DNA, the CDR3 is TGTGCCAGCAGCTTAGACAGGGGCTATGGCTACACCTTC.

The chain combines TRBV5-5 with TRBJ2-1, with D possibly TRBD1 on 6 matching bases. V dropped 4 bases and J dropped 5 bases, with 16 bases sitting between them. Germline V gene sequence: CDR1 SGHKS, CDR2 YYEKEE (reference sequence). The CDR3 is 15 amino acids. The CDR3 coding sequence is TGTGCCAGCAGCCCGACAGGTTTCGACGACAATGAGCAGTTCTTC. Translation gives CASSPTGFDDNEQFF.